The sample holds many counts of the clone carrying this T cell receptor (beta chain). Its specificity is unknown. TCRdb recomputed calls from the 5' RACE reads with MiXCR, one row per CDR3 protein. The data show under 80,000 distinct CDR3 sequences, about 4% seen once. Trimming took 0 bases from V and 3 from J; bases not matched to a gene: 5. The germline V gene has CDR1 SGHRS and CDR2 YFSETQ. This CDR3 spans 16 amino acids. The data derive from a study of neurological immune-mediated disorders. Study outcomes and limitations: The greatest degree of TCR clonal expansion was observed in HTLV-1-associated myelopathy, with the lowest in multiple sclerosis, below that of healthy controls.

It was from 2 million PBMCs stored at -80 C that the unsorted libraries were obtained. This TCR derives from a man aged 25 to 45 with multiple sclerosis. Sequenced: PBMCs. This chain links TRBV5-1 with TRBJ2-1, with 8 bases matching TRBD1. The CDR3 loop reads CASSLAPGQDYNEQFF. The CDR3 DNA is TGCGCCAGCAGCTTGGCCCCGGGACAGGACTACAATGAGCAGTTCTTC. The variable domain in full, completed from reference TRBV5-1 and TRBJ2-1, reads KAGVTQTPRYLIKTRGQQVTLSCSPISGHRSVSWYQQTPGQGLQFLFEYFSETQRNKGNFPGRFSGRQFSNSRSEMNVSTLELGDSALYLCASSLAPGQDYNEQFFGPGTRLTVL.